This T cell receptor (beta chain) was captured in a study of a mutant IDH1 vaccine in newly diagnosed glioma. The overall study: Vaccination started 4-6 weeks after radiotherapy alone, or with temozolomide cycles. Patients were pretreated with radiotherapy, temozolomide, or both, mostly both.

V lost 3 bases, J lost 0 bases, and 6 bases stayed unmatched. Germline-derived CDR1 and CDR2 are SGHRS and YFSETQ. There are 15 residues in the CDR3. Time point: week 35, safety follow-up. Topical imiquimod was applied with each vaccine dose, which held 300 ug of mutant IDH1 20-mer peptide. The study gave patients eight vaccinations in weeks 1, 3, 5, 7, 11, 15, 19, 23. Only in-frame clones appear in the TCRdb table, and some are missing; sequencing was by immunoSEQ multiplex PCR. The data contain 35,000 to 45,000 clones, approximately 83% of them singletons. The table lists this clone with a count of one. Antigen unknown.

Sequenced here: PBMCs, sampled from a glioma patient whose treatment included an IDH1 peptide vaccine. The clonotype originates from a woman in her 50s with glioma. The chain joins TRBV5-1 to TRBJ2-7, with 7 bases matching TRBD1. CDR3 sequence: CASSYTGQSSYEQYF. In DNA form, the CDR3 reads TGCGCCAGCAGCTATACGGGACAGAGCTCCTACGAGCAGTACTTC.